This record looks at one T cell receptor (beta chain) sequence and its context. These data belong to a study of blood T cell repertoires in COVID-19. The table came from immunoSEQ multiplex PCR; TCRdb's copy has only in-frame clones and leaves some out. The table records 90,000 to 120,000 clones, roughly 90% of them present only once. The V end was cut by 4 bases, the J end by 7 bases, with 13 bases between. Per germline, CDR1 SEHNR and CDR2 FQNEAQ (reference sequence). The CDR3 sequence is 13 residues long. Source material: peripheral blood. The clonotype comes from a man in his forties with active or convalescent COVID-19. This chain connects TRBV7-9 to TRBJ1-2, with D unclear. CDR3 sequence reads: CASSSPVLPGYTF. The CDR3 bases are TGTGCCAGCAGCTCGCCGGTTCTTCCTGGCTACACCTTC. Supplemented by reference TRBV7-9 and TRBJ1-2, the full variable domain reads DTGVSQNPRHKITKRGQNVTFRCDPISEHNRLYWYRQTLGQGPEFLTYFQNEAQLEKSRLLSDRFSAERPKGSFSTLEIQRTEQGDSAMYLCASSSPVLPGYTFGSGTRLTVV.